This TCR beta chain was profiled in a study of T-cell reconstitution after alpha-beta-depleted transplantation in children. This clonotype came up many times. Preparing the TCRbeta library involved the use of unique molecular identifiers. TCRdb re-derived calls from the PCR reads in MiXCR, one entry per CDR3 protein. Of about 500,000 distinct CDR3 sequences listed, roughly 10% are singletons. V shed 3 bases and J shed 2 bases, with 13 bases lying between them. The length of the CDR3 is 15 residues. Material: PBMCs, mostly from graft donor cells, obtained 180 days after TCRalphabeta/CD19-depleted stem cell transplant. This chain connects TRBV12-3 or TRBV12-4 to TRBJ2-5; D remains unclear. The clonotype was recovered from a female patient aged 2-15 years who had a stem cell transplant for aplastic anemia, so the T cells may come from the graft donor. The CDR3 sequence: CASSLSGPSQETQYF. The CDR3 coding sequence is TGTGCCAGCAGTTTGTCCGGCCCTTCGCAAGAGACCCAGTACTTC.